This T cell receptor beta chain originates from a study of CD8 T cells in ankylosing spondylitis. TCRdb independently ran MiXCR on the 5' RACE reads; one entry per CDR3 protein. The sample holds around 250,000 distinct CDR3 sequences, 18% seen once. The CDR3 has 16 residues. With 2 bases clipped from V and 1 base from J, the junction kept 6 bases outside the gene matches. Germline CDR1 is LGHDT and CDR2 is YNNKEL (reference sequence). A remark on this clonotype: The antigen is undetermined.

Regarding the study as a whole: It appeared that ankylosing spondylitis blood was characterized by a TCR beta motif of roughly 8 highly homologous variants.

The source material was blood, either unsorted or a sorted T cell fraction (not recorded which). The sequence was collected from a male donor with ankylosing spondylitis or in good health (not recorded which). This chain uses TRBV3-1 with TRBJ2-5, with 8 nucleotides matching TRBD2. The CDR3 is CASSQSGTSGQETQYF. CDR3 nucleotide sequence: TGTGCCAGCAGCCAAAGTGGTACTAGCGGCCAAGAGACCCAGTACTTC.